This T cell receptor (beta chain) derives from a study of T cell responses to AZD1222 COVID-19 vaccine. Study background: The analysis combined second doses at about 4 or about 12 weeks.

Whole-study results and caveats: There were vaccine-associated CD4 TCRs across spike, dominant at 160-218 and 743-854. Spike-specific TCR breadth rose after two AZD1222 doses, and depth rose as well.

The germline V gene has CDR1 SEHNR and CDR2 FQNEAQ (reference sequence). V shed 5 bases and J shed 6 bases, with 10 bases lying between them. This CDR3 has 12 residues. To note about this clone: The target antigen is unknown.

Assay: immunoSEQ multiplex PCR; the TCRdb copy retains only in-frame clones and omits some. The repertoire holds about 130,000 clones, with more than 85% as singletons. The chain couples TRBV7-9 to TRBJ1-1; D unclear. The TCR sequence derives from an adult in good health. The input for sequencing was peripheral blood, taken on day 0 of AZD1222 vaccination. CDR3 residues: CASSQWVSEAFF. CDR3 nucleotides: TGTGCCAGCAGCCAGTGGGTTTCTGAAGCTTTCTTT.